This T cell receptor (beta chain) appears in the sequencing data of a study of CD4 T cells in relation to SARS-CoV-2 and coronaviruses. Study-wide results and limits: In around 60% of donors, memory CD4+ clonotypes crossrecognized SARS-CoV-2 and at least one common cold coronavirus spike. This crossreactivity analysis covered spike protein alone, no other viral proteins. Monoreactive clones expanded significantly more to SARS-CoV-2 than crossreactive clones did.

Before the COVID-19 pandemic, during about 2011-2019, CD4+ T cells were taken from unexposed donors. Naive and memory CD4+ T cell DNA was deep-sequenced without culture. The assay was immunoSEQ multiplex PCR, and TCRdb's table has in-frame clones only and misses some. The repertoire has tens of thousands of clones, approximately 90% of them found once; the top ten carry about 1.3%. This CDR3 has 17 amino acids. CDR1 is LGHNA and CDR2 is YNFKEQ in the germline V gene. The trim removed 0 bases at V and 0 bases at J, leaving 6 bases unmatched. On this clone itself: Its target is not known.

The TCR was taken from a human donor in good health. The chain joins TRBV4-2 to TRBJ2-7, with 9 bases identical to TRBD2. The source material was memory CD4+ T cells from PBMCs. This CDR3 is CASSQEPSGKSSYEQYF. The CDR3 nucleotides read TGTGCCAGCAGCCAAGAGCCTAGCGGGAAGAGCTCCTACGAGCAGTACTTC.